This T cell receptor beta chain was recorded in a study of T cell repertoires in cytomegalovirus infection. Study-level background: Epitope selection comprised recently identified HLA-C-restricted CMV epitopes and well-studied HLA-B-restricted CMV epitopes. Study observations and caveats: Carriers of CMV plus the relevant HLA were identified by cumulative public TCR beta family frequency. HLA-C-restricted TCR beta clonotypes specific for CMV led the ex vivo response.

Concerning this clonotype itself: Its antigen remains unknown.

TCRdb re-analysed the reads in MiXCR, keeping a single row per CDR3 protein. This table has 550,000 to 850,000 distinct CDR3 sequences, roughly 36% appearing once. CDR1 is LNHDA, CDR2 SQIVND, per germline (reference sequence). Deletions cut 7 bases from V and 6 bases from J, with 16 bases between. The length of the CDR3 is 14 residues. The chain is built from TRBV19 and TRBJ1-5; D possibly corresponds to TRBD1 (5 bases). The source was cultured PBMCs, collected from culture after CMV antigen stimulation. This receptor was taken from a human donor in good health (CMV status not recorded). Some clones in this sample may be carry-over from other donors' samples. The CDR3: CASNTPGNGQPQHF. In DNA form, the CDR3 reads TGTGCCAGTAACACCCCAGGGAACGGTCAGCCCCAGCATTTT.